The clone carrying this T cell receptor (beta chain) was detected once. Trimming took 7 bases from V and 4 from J; bases not matched to a gene: 4. Germline V lookup: CDR1 SNHLY, CDR2 FYNNEI. The CDR3 has 14 amino acids. The data were taken from a study of blood T cell repertoires in COVID-19. The repertoire was sequenced with immunoSEQ multiplex PCR; TCRdb's copy has only in-frame clones and lacks some. The sample yields roughly 120,000 clones, 90% seen once. The sequencing input was peripheral blood. This chain connects TRBV2 to TRBJ2-5; 12 bases are shared with TRBD1. This receptor was obtained from a man aged 55 to 70 with COVID-19, enrolled during active disease. Here the CDR3 reads CASTGTGGTETQYF. DNA for the CDR3: TGTGCCAGCACCGGGACAGGGGGCACAGAGACCCAGTACTTC.